This T cell receptor beta chain is from a study of shared clonotypes between healthy human individuals. The CDR3 is 14 residues long. V lost 5 bases, J lost 6 bases, and 10 bases stayed unmatched. CDR1 and CDR2 (germline): LNHDA, SQIVND (reference sequence). Using immunoSEQ multiplex PCR, the repertoire was profiled, and TCRdb retains in-frame clones only, with some absent. The data show about 490,000 clones, with approximately 80% seen just once and 13% held by the top ten. Of note for this clone: Antigen unknown.

Regarding the study as a whole: Owing to a small donor count, the genetic and exposure-history diversity represented was limited.

V and J are TRBV19 and TRBJ2-7, with TRBD1 matching over 7 bases. The specimen sequenced was PBMCs. The sequence came from a middle-aged woman in good health. Some clones in this sample may be carry-over from other donors' samples. The CDR3 coding sequence is TGTGCCAGTAGTGTCCGACAGGGTTCGGGCGAGCAGTACTTC. Residues: CASSVRQGSGEQYF.